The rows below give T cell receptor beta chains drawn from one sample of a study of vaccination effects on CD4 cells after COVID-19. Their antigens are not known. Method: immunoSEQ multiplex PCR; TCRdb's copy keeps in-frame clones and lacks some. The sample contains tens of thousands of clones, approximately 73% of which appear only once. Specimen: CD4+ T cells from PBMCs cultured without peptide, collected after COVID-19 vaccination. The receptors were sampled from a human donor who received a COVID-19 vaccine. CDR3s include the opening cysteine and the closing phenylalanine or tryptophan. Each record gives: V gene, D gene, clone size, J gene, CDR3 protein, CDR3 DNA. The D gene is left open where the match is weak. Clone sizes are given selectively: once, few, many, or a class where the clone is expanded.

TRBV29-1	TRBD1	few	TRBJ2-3	CSPWDRLTDTQYF	TGCAGCCCTTGGGACAGGTTAACAGATACGCAGTATTTT
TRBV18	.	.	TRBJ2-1	CASSPPLGAFQQQFF	TGTGCCAGCTCACCACCGTTAGGTGCCTTTCAGCAGCAGTTCTTC
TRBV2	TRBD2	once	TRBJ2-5	CASRPSGGGRETQYF	TGTGCCAGCAGACCTAGCGGGGGCGGCCGTGAGACCCAGTACTTC
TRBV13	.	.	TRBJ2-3	CASSLGPGTDTQYF	TGTGCCAGCAGCTTAGGGCCGGGCACAGATACGCAGTATTTT
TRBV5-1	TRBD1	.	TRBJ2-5	CASSSQGVQETQYF	TGCGCCAGCAGCTCACAGGGGGTCCAAGAGACCCAGTACTTC
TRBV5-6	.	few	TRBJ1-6	CASSPRGKNNSPLHF	TGTGCCAGCAGCCCGAGGGGGAAGAATAATTCACCCCTCCACTTT
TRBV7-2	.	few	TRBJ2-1	CASSSDLGGEQFF	TGTGCCAGCAGCTCTGATCTAGGAGGCGAGCAGTTCTTC
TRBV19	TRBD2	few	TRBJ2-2	CASSETSGAYTGELFF	TGTGCCAGTAGCGAAACTAGCGGGGCTTACACCGGGGAGCTGTTTTTT
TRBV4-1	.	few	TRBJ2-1	CASSQEDRPYNEQFF	TGCGCCAGCAGCCAAGAGGATCGACCCTACAATGAGCAGTTCTTC
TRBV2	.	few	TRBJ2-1	CASSEVNEQFF	TGTGCCAGCAGTGAGGTCAATGAGCAGTTCTTC
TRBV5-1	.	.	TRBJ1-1	CASNAVQGSTEAFF	TGCGCCAGCAACGCCGTGCAGGGGAGCACTGAAGCTTTCTTT
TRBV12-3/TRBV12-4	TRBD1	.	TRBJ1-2	CASSQGQGYGYTF	TGTGCCAGCAGTCAGGGACAGGGCTATGGCTACACCTTC
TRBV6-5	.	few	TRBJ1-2	CASSRVLSGAGYTF	TGTGCCAGCAGCCGCGTACTATCTGGTGCGGGCTACACCTTC
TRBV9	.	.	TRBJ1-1	CASSVSGRGIDTEAFF	TGTGCCAGCAGCGTATCCGGTCGGGGGATCGACACTGAAGCTTTCTTT
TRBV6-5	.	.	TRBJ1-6	CASRPRGLIGSPLHF	TGTGCCAGCAGACCCCGAGGCCTAATTGGTTCACCCCTCCACTTT
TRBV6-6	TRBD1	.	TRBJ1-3	CAIRGPSGNTIYF	TGTGCCATTAGGGGGCCATCTGGAAACACCATATATTTT
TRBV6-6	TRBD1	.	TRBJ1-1	CASSPHRGPNTEAFF	TGTGCCAGCAGCCCGCACAGGGGGCCGAACACTGAAGCTTTCTTT
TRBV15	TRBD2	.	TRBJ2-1	CATSSGRLAVSYNEQFF	TGTGCCACCAGCAGTGGCAGACTAGCGGTCTCCTACAATGAGCAGTTCTTC
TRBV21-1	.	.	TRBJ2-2	CASSKEVRDGANTGELFF	TGTGCCAGCAGCAAAGAAGTGAGGGACGGTGCGAACACCGGGGAGCTGTTTTTT
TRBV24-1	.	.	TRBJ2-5	CATSDNIGRGGRETQYF	TGTGCCACCAGTGATAATATTGGACGGGGTGGGCGAGAGACCCAGTACTTC
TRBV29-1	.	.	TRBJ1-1	CSVADTLNTEAFF	TGCAGCGTTGCGGACACCCTGAACACTGAAGCTTTCTTT
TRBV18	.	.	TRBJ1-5	CASSPPGESDQPQHF	TGTGCCAGCTCACCACCGGGGGAGTCCGATCAGCCCCAGCATTTT
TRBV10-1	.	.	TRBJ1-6	CASSESTAENSPLHF	TGCGCCAGCAGTGAGAGTACAGCAGAGAATTCACCCCTCCACTTT
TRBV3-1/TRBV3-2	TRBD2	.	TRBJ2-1	CASSQIYLWGLAGTNEQFF	TGTGCCAGCAGCCAAATTTATCTGTGGGGACTAGCGGGGACCAATGAGCAGTTCTTC
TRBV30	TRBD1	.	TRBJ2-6	CAWSVFLGGRGISGANVLTF	TGTGCCTGGAGTGTCTTCTTAGGGGGCAGGGGGATCTCGGGGGCCAACGTCCTGACTTTC
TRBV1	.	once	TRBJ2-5	CTSSQDNAHRETQYF	TGCACCAGCAGCCAAGATAATGCTCATAGAGAGACCCAGTACTTC
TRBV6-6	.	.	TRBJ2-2	CASSHRAGGALELFF	TGTGCCAGCAGTCATAGGGCTGGGGGCGCTTTGGAGCTGTTTTTT
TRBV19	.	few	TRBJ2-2	CASSPGGGANTGELFF	TGTGCCAGTAGTCCAGGGGGAGGGGCCAACACCGGGGAGCTGTTTTTT
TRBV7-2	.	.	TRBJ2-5	CASSLGGWKETQYF	TGTGCCAGCAGCTTAGGAGGCTGGAAAGAGACCCAGTACTTC
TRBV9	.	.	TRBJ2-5	CASSQFQGTGTQYF	TGTGCCAGCAGCCAATTCCAGGGGACTGGGACCCAGTACTTC
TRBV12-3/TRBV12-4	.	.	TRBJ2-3	CASTRAQFAPQYF	TGTGCCAGCACCCGGGCCCAATTCGCCCCGCAGTATTTT
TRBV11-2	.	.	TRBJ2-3	CASSSPLSANTDTQYF	TGTGCCAGCAGCTCCCCGCTGAGCGCAAACACAGATACGCAGTATTTT
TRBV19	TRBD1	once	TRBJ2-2	CASSRGQGRAGELFF	TGTGCCAGTAGTAGGGGACAGGGTAGGGCCGGGGAGCTGTTTTTT